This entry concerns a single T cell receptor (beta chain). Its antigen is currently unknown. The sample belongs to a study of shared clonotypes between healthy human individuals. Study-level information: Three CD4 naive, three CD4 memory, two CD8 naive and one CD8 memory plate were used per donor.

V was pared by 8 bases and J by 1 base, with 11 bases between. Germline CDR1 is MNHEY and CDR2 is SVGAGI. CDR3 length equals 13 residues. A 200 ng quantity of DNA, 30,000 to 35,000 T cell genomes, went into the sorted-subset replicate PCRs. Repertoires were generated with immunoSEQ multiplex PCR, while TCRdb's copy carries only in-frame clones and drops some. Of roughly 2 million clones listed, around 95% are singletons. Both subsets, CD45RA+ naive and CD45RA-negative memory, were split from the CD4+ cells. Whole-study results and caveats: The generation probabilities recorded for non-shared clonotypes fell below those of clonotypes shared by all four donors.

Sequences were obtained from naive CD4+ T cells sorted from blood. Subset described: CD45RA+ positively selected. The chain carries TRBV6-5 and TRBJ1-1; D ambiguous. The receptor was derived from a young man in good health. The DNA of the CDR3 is TGTGCCAGCTCGAGCGTGAGGAACACTGAAGCTTTCTTT. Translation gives CASSSVRNTEAFF.